These T cell receptor beta chains were read from a single sample in a study of low-dose radiotherapy and immunotherapy resistance in tumors. A single record per CDR3 protein comes from TCRdb applying MiXCR to the reads. The sample includes under 70,000 distinct CDR3 sequences, under 30% of them seen just once. The specimen comprised PBMCs, sampled after low-dose radiotherapy plus immunotherapy. These receptors all come from a male donor with prostate cancer. The CDR3 runs from the conserved cysteine through the conserved F or W. Fields, in order: J gene, D gene, V gene, clone size, CDR3 protein, CDR3 DNA. D genes are given only for firm matches. Size is omitted from some rows. Given values are once, few, many or a class for expanded clones.

TRBJ2-1,NA,TRBV7-7,many,CASSAGGGEQFF,TGTGCTAGCAGCGCCGGGGGTGGGGAGCAGTTCTTC
TRBJ2-1,NA,TRBV6-5,many,CASSSGVFEQFF,TGTGCCAGCAGTTCCGGGGTATTCGAGCAGTTCTTC
TRBJ2-1,TRBD2,TRBV6-2/TRBV6-3,many,CASTDGTSGTYEQFF,TGTGCCAGCACCGACGGGACTAGCGGGACTTATGAGCAGTTCTTC
TRBJ2-7,TRBD2,TRBV28,many,CASSWGASGSNEQYF,TGTGCCAGCAGTTGGGGGGCTAGCGGGAGCAACGAGCAGTACTTC
TRBJ1-2,TRBD1,TRBV11-2,NA,CASSEEGQGTGYTF,TGTGCCAGCAGCGAAGAGGGACAGGGCACTGGCTACACCTTC
TRBJ1-2,TRBD1,TRBV15,many,CATSRDHPGQRFLEFYGYTF,TGTGCCACCAGCAGAGACCACCCGGGACAGAGGTTTTTGGAGTTCTATGGCTACACCTTC
TRBJ2-1,TRBD2,TRBV6-2/TRBV6-3,few,CASSYWTSGRSGYNEQFF,TGTGCCAGCAGTTACTGGACTAGCGGGAGATCTGGATACAATGAGCAGTTCTTC
TRBJ1-1,NA,TRBV29-1,many,CSVAGTMNTEAFF,TGCAGCGTTGCCGGGACAATGAACACTGAAGCTTTCTTT
TRBJ1-1,NA,TRBV11-2,many,CASRNPGTFEGTEAFF,TGTGCCAGCAGAAACCCTGGGACATTCGAGGGCACTGAAGCTTTCTTT
TRBJ1-4,TRBD1,TRBV23-1,many,CASSGQGVYEKLFF,TGCGCCAGCAGCGGCCAGGGGGTGTATGAAAAACTGTTTTTT